A selection of T cell receptor beta chains follows, all from one sample in a study of cytomegalovirus exposure and HLA in healthy donors. TCRdb's copy holds only in-frame clones and misses some; the assay was immunoSEQ multiplex PCR. The sample lists 95,000 to 150,000 clones, about four fifths seen once, with approximately 8.8% in the top ten. The sample taken for sequencing was PBMCs. The receptors stem from a female donor in good health and CMV-seropositive. CDR3s include the opening cysteine and the closing phenylalanine or tryptophan. Each record gives: clone size, V gene, D gene, J gene, CDR3 protein, CDR3 DNA. The D gene is left open where the match is weak. Clone sizes are given selectively: once, few, many, or a class where the clone is expanded.

clone size: .
V gene: TRBV5-1
D gene: TRBD1
J gene: TRBJ2-7
CDR3 protein: CASSSGQGLSSYEQYF
CDR3 DNA: TGCGCCAGCAGCAGTGGACAGGGGTTAAGCTCCTACGAGCAGTACTTC

clone size: .
V gene: TRBV6-1
D gene: .
J gene: TRBJ1-1
CDR3 protein: CASSEGPDLFEAFF
CDR3 DNA: TGTGCCAGCAGTGAAGGGCCTGATTTATTTGAAGCTTTCTTT

clone size: .
V gene: TRBV28
D gene: .
J gene: TRBJ1-2
CDR3 protein: CASLRGGARIYGYTF
CDR3 DNA: TGTGCCAGCCTAAGGGGAGGGGCGCGTATCTATGGCTACACCTTC

clone size: .
V gene: TRBV7-8
D gene: .
J gene: TRBJ1-4
CDR3 protein: CASSSDRATNEKLFF
CDR3 DNA: TGTGCCAGCAGCTCAGACAGAGCAACTAATGAAAAACTGTTTTTT

clone size: .
V gene: TRBV9
D gene: TRBD1
J gene: TRBJ1-2
CDR3 protein: CASSPNRDRPAF
CDR3 DNA: TGTGCCAGCAGCCCCAATCGGGACAGGCCAGCCTTC

clone size: .
V gene: TRBV5-4
D gene: .
J gene: TRBJ2-2
CDR3 protein: CASSLGRGYAGELFF
CDR3 DNA: TGTGCCAGCAGCTTGGGACGGGGGTACGCCGGGGAGCTGTTTTTT

clone size: .
V gene: TRBV6-5
D gene: .
J gene: TRBJ2-7
CDR3 protein: CAAGVSYEQYF
CDR3 DNA: TGTGCCGCCGGAGTTTCCTACGAGCAGTACTTC

clone size: .
V gene: TRBV7-6
D gene: TRBD1
J gene: TRBJ1-2
CDR3 protein: CASSLAGQDSYGYTF
CDR3 DNA: TGTGCCAGCAGCTTAGCGGGACAGGATAGCTATGGCTACACCTTC

clone size: few
V gene: TRBV15
D gene: TRBD2
J gene: TRBJ2-7
CDR3 protein: CATSRNVAGVLSYEQYF
CDR3 DNA: TGTGCCACCAGCAGGAACGTAGCGGGGGTTCTCTCCTACGAGCAGTACTTC

clone size: .
V gene: TRBV5-4
D gene: .
J gene: TRBJ1-1
CDR3 protein: CASSKGTLNTEAFF
CDR3 DNA: TGTGCCAGCAGCAAAGGGACATTGAACACTGAAGCTTTCTTT

clone size: .
V gene: TRBV28
D gene: .
J gene: TRBJ2-3
CDR3 protein: CASGGHPPDTQYF
CDR3 DNA: TGTGCCAGCGGGGGACACCCGCCAGATACGCAGTATTTT

clone size: .
V gene: TRBV11-3
D gene: .
J gene: TRBJ2-5
CDR3 protein: CASSLGAISGRETQYF
CDR3 DNA: TGTGCCAGCAGCTTAGGGGCGATTAGCGGAAGAGAGACCCAGTACTTC

clone size: .
V gene: TRBV2
D gene: .
J gene: TRBJ2-5
CDR3 protein: CASRGGLGETQYF
CDR3 DNA: TGTGCCAGCAGGGGAGGCTTGGGGGAGACCCAGTACTTC

clone size: .
V gene: TRBV4-3
D gene: .
J gene: TRBJ1-5
CDR3 protein: CASSQEAVRGGSNQPQHF
CDR3 DNA: TGCGCCAGCAGCCAAGAGGCGGTCAGGGGCGGGAGCAATCAGCCCCAGCATTTT

clone size: .
V gene: TRBV7-6
D gene: .
J gene: TRBJ2-5
CDR3 protein: CATSGREQETQYF
CDR3 DNA: TGTGCCACCTCAGGACGGGAGCAAGAGACCCAGTACTTC

clone size: .
V gene: TRBV6-6
D gene: .
J gene: TRBJ1-5
CDR3 protein: CASSYRGSDSNQPQHF
CDR3 DNA: TGTGCCAGCAGTTACAGGGGGTCTGATAGCAATCAGCCCCAGCATTTT

clone size: once
V gene: TRBV19
D gene: .
J gene: TRBJ1-2
CDR3 protein: CASSIGAGLPYGYTF
CDR3 DNA: TGTGCCAGTAGTATAGGAGCAGGCTTACCCTATGGCTACACCTTC

clone size: .
V gene: TRBV6-5
D gene: .
J gene: TRBJ1-3
CDR3 protein: CASSYSARSGNTIYF
CDR3 DNA: TGTGCCAGCAGTTACTCGGCTCGCTCTGGAAACACCATATATTTT

clone size: .
V gene: TRBV28
D gene: TRBD1
J gene: TRBJ2-7
CDR3 protein: CASSFGTGIHEQYF
CDR3 DNA: TGTGCCAGCAGTTTCGGGACAGGGATCCACGAGCAGTACTTC

clone size: .
V gene: TRBV7-9
D gene: TRBD2
J gene: TRBJ2-1
CDR3 protein: CASSLEPTSGAFNEQFF
CDR3 DNA: TGTGCCAGCAGCTTAGAACCCACTAGCGGGGCGTTCAATGAGCAGTTCTTC

clone size: .
V gene: TRBV2
D gene: .
J gene: TRBJ2-2
CDR3 protein: CASMTVGGAGELFF
CDR3 DNA: TGTGCCAGCATGACCGTGGGGGGAGCCGGGGAGCTGTTTTTT

clone size: .
V gene: TRBV20-1
D gene: .
J gene: TRBJ1-1
CDR3 protein: CSAEMNTEAFF
CDR3 DNA: TGCAGTGCAGAGATGAACACTGAAGCTTTCTTT

clone size: once
V gene: TRBV9
D gene: .
J gene: TRBJ1-2
CDR3 protein: CASSATAGQGRWGYTF
CDR3 DNA: TGTGCCAGCAGCGCGACAGCGGGGCAGGGGCGATGGGGCTACACCTTC

clone size: once
V gene: TRBV7-2
D gene: .
J gene: TRBJ1-6
CDR3 protein: CASSLVGRGNSPLHF
CDR3 DNA: TGTGCCAGCAGCTTAGTAGGGAGGGGTAATTCACCCCTCCACTTT

clone size: once
V gene: TRBV4-3
D gene: .
J gene: TRBJ1-2
CDR3 protein: CASSQDEGNYGYTF
CDR3 DNA: TGCGCCAGCAGCCAAGATGAGGGAAACTATGGCTACACCTTC

clone size: .
V gene: TRBV5-1
D gene: TRBD1
J gene: TRBJ1-1
CDR3 protein: CASSSPGQGTEAFF
CDR3 DNA: TGCGCCAGCAGCTCGCCGGGACAGGGGACTGAAGCTTTCTTT

clone size: .
V gene: TRBV6-1
D gene: .
J gene: TRBJ2-5
CDR3 protein: CASSDPRGSQETQYF
CDR3 DNA: TGTGCCAGCAGTGACCCCCGCGGTTCTCAAGAGACCCAGTACTTC

clone size: .
V gene: TRBV6-5
D gene: .
J gene: TRBJ1-2
CDR3 protein: CASRTRQDYGYTF
CDR3 DNA: TGTGCCAGCAGAACCAGACAAGACTATGGCTACACCTTC

clone size: .
V gene: TRBV5-3
D gene: .
J gene: TRBJ1-1
CDR3 protein: CARSLGSGSCTEAFF
CDR3 DNA: TGTGCCAGAAGCTTGGGGTCGGGGAGTTGCACTGAAGCTTTCTTT

clone size: few
V gene: TRBV4-2
D gene: .
J gene: TRBJ2-7
CDR3 protein: CASSQDLGITYEQYF
CDR3 DNA: TGTGCCAGCAGCCAAGATCTCGGTATTACCTACGAGCAGTACTTC

clone size: few
V gene: TRBV5-4
D gene: .
J gene: TRBJ2-3
CDR3 protein: CASSSGTDTQYF
CDR3 DNA: TGTGCCAGCAGCTCGGGCACAGATACGCAGTATTTT

clone size: .
V gene: TRBV28
D gene: TRBD2
J gene: TRBJ2-2
CDR3 protein: CASRRGGNTGELFF
CDR3 DNA: TGTGCCAGCAGGCGGGGGGGGAACACCGGGGAGCTGTTTTTT

clone size: .
V gene: TRBV29-1
D gene: .
J gene: TRBJ1-2
CDR3 protein: CSVLGFHYGYTF
CDR3 DNA: TGCAGCGTCCTCGGGTTTCACTATGGCTACACCTTC

clone size: .
V gene: TRBV10-3
D gene: .
J gene: TRBJ1-1
CDR3 protein: CAIRPGTENTEAFF
CDR3 DNA: TGTGCCATCAGGCCCGGGACTGAGAACACTGAAGCTTTCTTT

clone size: once
V gene: TRBV11-2
D gene: .
J gene: TRBJ2-5
CDR3 protein: CASSLIGAGQETQYF
CDR3 DNA: TGTGCCAGCAGCTTAATAGGGGCAGGTCAAGAGACCCAGTACTTC

clone size: .
V gene: TRBV27
D gene: TRBD1
J gene: TRBJ2-5
CDR3 protein: CASSLSRDSYQETQYF
CDR3 DNA: TGTGCCAGCAGTTTGTCCCGGGACAGTTATCAAGAGACCCAGTACTTC